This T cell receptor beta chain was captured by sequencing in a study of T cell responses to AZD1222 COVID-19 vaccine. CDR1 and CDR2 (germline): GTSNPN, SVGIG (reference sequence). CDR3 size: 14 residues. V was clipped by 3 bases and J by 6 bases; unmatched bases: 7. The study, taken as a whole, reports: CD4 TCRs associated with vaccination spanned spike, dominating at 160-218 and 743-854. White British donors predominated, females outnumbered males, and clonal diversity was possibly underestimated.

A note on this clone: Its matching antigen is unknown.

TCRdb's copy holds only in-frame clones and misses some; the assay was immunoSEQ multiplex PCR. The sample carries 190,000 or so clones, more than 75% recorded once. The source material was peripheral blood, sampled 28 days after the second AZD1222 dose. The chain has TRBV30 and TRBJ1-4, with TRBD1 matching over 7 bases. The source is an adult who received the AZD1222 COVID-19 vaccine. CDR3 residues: CAWRPTGWDEKLFF. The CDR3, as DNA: TGTGCCTGGAGACCGACAGGGTGGGATGAAAAACTGTTTTTT.